This TCR beta chain emerged from a study of cytomegalovirus exposure and HLA in healthy donors. Study-wide context: As an earlier analysis found, some 170 million T cells yielded approximately 100 million unique TCR beta sequences. Overall study findings and caveats: In a later analysis, HLA-associated beta chains showed higher expansion and lower generation probabilities than comparable chains. Roughly uniform sequencing depth across donors was assumed, possibly incorrectly. HLA alleles were associated with fewer than 20,000 TCR beta sequences in a later analysis at 0.05 false discovery rate.

Amplification used 60 Vbeta primers and 13 Jbeta primers. The repertoire was sequenced with immunoSEQ multiplex PCR; TCRdb's copy has only in-frame clones and lacks some. The table records roughly 200,000 clones, 70% to 75% of them present only once. Concerning this clone itself: The antigen is undetermined.

Germline V gene sequence: CDR1 LGHNA, CDR2 YNFKEQ. The CDR3 sequence is 15 residues long. The V end lost 1 base, the J end lost 1 base, and 7 bases lay between the germline ends. The chain employs TRBV4-2 and TRBJ1-4, with D perhaps TRBD1 (5 bases). The TCR sequence derives from a male donor in good health and CMV-seronegative. Sequenced sample: PBMCs. CDR3 DNA: TGTGCCAGCAGCCAAGCGGGGGGAACTAATGAAAAACTGTTTTTT. This codes for CASSQAGGTNEKLFF.